A selection of T cell receptor beta chains follows, all from one sample in a study of blood T cell repertoires in COVID-19. TCRdb keeps only in-frame clones here, not all; method: immunoSEQ multiplex PCR. The sample lists 80,000 to 95,000 clones, more than 80% seen once, with less than 35% in the top ten. Sequenced input: peripheral blood. The source is a man aged 50 or older with active or convalescent COVID-19. CDR3s include the opening cysteine and the closing phenylalanine or tryptophan.

J gene	V gene	CDR3 protein
TRBJ2-1	TRBV2	CASLLSRNNEQFF
TRBJ1-5	TRBV6-5	CASTQGRGNQPQHF
TRBJ2-1	TRBV7-8	CASSLAAAVGTSGYNEQFF
TRBJ2-7	TRBV5-4	CASSLAYGGASNEQYF
TRBJ1-5	TRBV7-2	CASSLGGLGNQPQHF
TRBJ1-5	TRBV6-5	CASSSDRQVQPQHF
TRBJ2-2	TRBV18	CASSPGLNTGELFF
TRBJ2-1	TRBV5-1	CASSLGLGGAQNEQFF
TRBJ1-5	TRBV19	CASNSRQGNQPQHF
TRBJ2-1	TRBV6-5	CASSYRTPGLADEQFF
TRBJ2-1	TRBV19	CASSINRDRRSYNEQFF
TRBJ2-1	TRBV4-1	CASSQGANEQFF
TRBJ2-1	TRBV11-2	CASSLERGSYNEQFF
TRBJ1-3	TRBV5-1	CASSLGAGNTIYF
TRBJ2-5	TRBV2	CASSEDRAPETQYF
TRBJ1-3	TRBV7-9	CASSTSGGSGNTIYF
TRBJ1-4	TRBV6-5	CASRAGGIINEKLFF
TRBJ2-7	TRBV5-5	CASSLGGQGIAYEQYF
TRBJ2-5	TRBV11-2	CASSPGGGIMQWETQYF
TRBJ1-4	TRBV30	CAWSRATNEKLFF
TRBJ2-1	TRBV11-3	CARGKLDRGWVRIDNEQFF
TRBJ2-2	TRBV5-6	CASSLAGALTGELFF
TRBJ2-3	TRBV7-2	CASSLALGFASGTSTDTQYF
TRBJ2-7	TRBV20-1	CSASKAGRQNSYEQYF
TRBJ1-1	TRBV7-6	CASSLVFEADTEAFF
TRBJ1-1	TRBV11-2	CASSLIDRGNTEAFF
TRBJ2-2	TRBV4-2	CASSQRLAPNTGELFF
TRBJ1-5	TRBV19	CASSIVPGQNNQPQHF
TRBJ2-7	TRBV29-1	CSATGGGQGRYEQYF
TRBJ2-4	TRBV9	CASSVGASEDIQYF
TRBJ1-1	TRBV12-3/TRBV12-4	CASSLQGYTEAFF
TRBJ1-4	TRBV5-1	CASSPGDRTLSEKLFF
TRBJ2-7	TRBV9	CASSVAGGPPYEQYF
TRBJ2-5	TRBV19	CASSTGGWETQYF
TRBJ2-7	TRBV11-2	CASSSRTGGHEQYF
TRBJ2-2	TRBV6-6	CANKMDRNTGELFF
TRBJ1-4	TRBV28	CASSSGQLNEKLFF
TRBJ1-4	TRBV11-2	CASSSGQGYGEKLFF
TRBJ2-3	TRBV12-5	CASGQGLAGVDTQYF
TRBJ1-4	TRBV18	CASSPGQGEGEKLFF
TRBJ1-1	TRBV20-1	CSASPLGLRGWQTEAFF
TRBJ2-7	TRBV11-2	CASSPQGTGLFYEQYF